What follows is one T cell receptor (beta chain) and its context. This sample was included in a study of shared clonotypes between healthy human individuals. Using immunoSEQ multiplex PCR, the repertoire was profiled, and TCRdb retains in-frame clones only, with some absent. The sample lists approximately 2.5 million clones, over 85% occurring once. Germline V gene lookup returns CDR1 MNHEY and CDR2 SVGAGI. The CDR3 consists of 11 residues. Deletions cut 8 bases from V and 3 bases from J, with 7 bases between. The sequence was obtained from a man between 18 and 29 years old in good health. Some clones in this sample may be carry-over from other donors' samples. The rearrangement joins TRBV6-5 to TRBJ1-1; D call uncertain. The sample taken for sequencing was naive CD4+ T cells from PBMCs. The subset is: CD45RA+ positively selected. The CDR3 coding sequence is TGTGCCAGCGGTGAGTACACTGAAGCTTTCTTT. Protein product: CASGEYTEAFF.